This passage covers 27 T cell receptor beta chains from one sample sequenced in a study of CD4 T cells in relation to SARS-CoV-2 and coronaviruses. The table came from immunoSEQ multiplex PCR; TCRdb's copy has only in-frame clones and leaves some out. The table records about 36,000 clones, approximately 80% of them present only once. For these receptors, no antigen is known. Sequences were obtained from naive CD4+ T cells from PBMCs, cultured in vitro. Subset here: naive CD4+ T cells isolated by negative enrichment. These receptor sequences come from an adult with COVID-19.

V is TRBV7-6 and J is TRBJ2-1; D is perhaps TRBD2 (6 bases). The CDR3 is 15 amino acids. V was cut by 2 bases and J by 0 bases, with 8 bases left in between. Germline-derived CDR1 and CDR2 are SGHVS and FNYEAQ. The chain's CDR3 is CASSLFGSSYNEQFF. Here the CDR3 DNA reads TGTGCCAGCAGCTTATTCGGGAGCTCCTACAATGAGCAGTTCTTC.

This clone appeared once. The chain has TRBV5-5 and TRBJ2-1; D unresolved. Germline loops: CDR1 SGHKS, CDR2 YYEKEE (reference sequence). Trimming left V 2 bases short and J 0 bases short, with 9 bases between. This CDR3 comprises 15 residues. DNA of the CDR3: TGTGCCAGCAGCTTAACATCTAACTCCTACAATGAGCAGTTCTTC. Amino acids: CASSLTSNSYNEQFF.

The chain recombines TRBV19 with TRBJ2-7; TRBD2 aligns across 11 bases. This CDR3 is 15 amino acids long. V lost 4 bases, J lost 1 base, and 3 bases stayed unmatched. Germline CDR1 and CDR2: LNHDA and SQIVND (reference sequence). The CDR3 is CASSTSGRPSYEQYF. The DNA for the CDR3 is TGTGCCAGTAGTACTAGCGGGAGGCCATCCTACGAGCAGTACTTC.

The V call is TRBV6-6, the J call TRBJ2-5; D is unclear. The CDR3 totals 14 residues. The V end lost 0 bases, the J end lost 1 base, and 6 bases lay between the germline ends. Germline CDR1 and CDR2: MNHNY and SVGAGI (reference sequence). The CDR3 sequence: CASSYSNSQETQYF. The CDR3 DNA reads as TGTGCCAGCAGTTACTCGAACAGCCAAGAGACCCAGTACTTC.

The V and J genes are TRBV14 and TRBJ2-5; weak D call: TRBD2 (6 bases). This CDR3 has 13 residues. Trimming removed 4 bases from V and 7 bases from J, with 13 bases in between. Germline lookup yields CDR1 SGHDN and CDR2 FVKESK. The CDR3 DNA follows: TGTGCCAGCAGCCCGGCGGGACCTGCGACCCAGTACTTC. Translated: CASSPAGPATQYF. The variable domain in full, with the rest retrieved from reference TRBV14 and TRBJ2-5, is EAGVTQFPSHSVIEKGQTVTLRCDPISGHDNLYWYRRVMGKEIKFLLHFVKESKQDESGMPNNRFLAERTGGTYSTLKVQPAELEDSGVYFCASSPAGPATQYFGPGTRLLVL.

V usage is TRBV10-3 and J usage is TRBJ2-3, with D maybe TRBD1 (6 bases). The CDR3 covers 16 residues. From germline, CDR1 is ENHRY and CDR2 SYGVKD. Between the trimmed V and J ends, which lost 3 bases and 4 bases, there was a span of 17 bases. This CDR3 reads CAISERPGERADTQYF. DNA of the CDR3: TGTGCCATCAGTGAACGGCCAGGGGAGAGAGCAGATACGCAGTATTTT.

There are a few counts of this clone. The chain combines TRBV9 with TRBJ1-5, with D possibly being TRBD1 (6 bases). The length of the CDR3 is 14 residues. Germline assignment: CDR1 SGDLS and CDR2 YYNGEE. V dropped 4 bases and J dropped 3 bases, with 11 bases sitting between them. The DNA for the CDR3 is TGTGCCAGCAGCTTGGACAGCAACAATCAGCCCCAGCATTTT. Amino acid sequence: CASSLDSNNQPQHF.

This clone showed up just a few times. The rearrangement joins TRBV11-2 to TRBJ2-2; 9 bases fit TRBD2. Germline lookup yields CDR1 SGHAT and CDR2 FQNNGV. The CDR3 has 15 residues. With V trimmed by 6 bases and J by 2 bases, 4 bases remained unmatched. The CDR3 spells CASRRLADNTGELFF. CDR3 coding DNA: TGTGCCAGCAGGCGACTAGCGGATAACACCGGGGAGCTGTTTTTT.

V is TRBV9 and J is TRBJ1-2; possibly TRBD1 for D (6 bases). V lost 0 bases, J lost 6 bases, and 12 bases lay in between. The CDR3 has 14 amino acids. Germline V lookup: CDR1 SGDLS, CDR2 YYNGEE. As DNA, the CDR3 is TGTGCCAGCAGCGTAGTCCCGGGGGGCGATGGCTACACCTTC. Protein product: CASSVVPGGDGYTF.

This chain connects TRBV20-1 to TRBJ1-5; D uncertain. The V end was cut by 3 bases, the J end by 6 bases, with 6 bases between. The CDR3 sequence is 11 residues long. CDR1 is DFQATT, CDR2 SNEGSKA, per germline (reference sequence). The CDR3 DNA reads as TGCAGTGCTAGGGGTAGTCAGCCCCAGCATTTT. Translated: CSARGSQPQHF.

The chain has TRBV19 and TRBJ2-1, with 10 bases lining up with TRBD1. CDR3 length equals 15 residues. V trimming: 6 bases; J trimming: 7 bases; junction bases outside the gene matches: 9. CDR1 is LNHDA, CDR2 SQIVND, per germline (reference sequence). The CDR3 DNA is TGTGCCAGTAGGCCGGGACAGGGGATAGTTAATGAGCAGTTCTTC. This sequence encodes CASRPGQGIVNEQFF.

The rearrangement uses TRBV4-1 and TRBJ2-7; 11 positions agree with TRBD2. V lost 3 bases, J lost 3 bases, and 4 bases stayed unmatched. Germline loops: CDR1 MGHRA, CDR2 YSYEKL. The CDR3 covers 15 residues. The CDR3 DNA sequence: TGCGCCAGCAGCCACCCCGGGACTAGCGGCTACGAGCAGTACTTC. It encodes CASSHPGTSGYEQYF.

The table lists this clone with a few counts. The chain uses TRBV18 and TRBJ2-2; 10 bases match TRBD1. With V trimmed by 3 bases and J by 6 bases, 4 bases remained unmatched. Germline CDR1 is KGHSH and CDR2 is LQKENI. CDR3 length: 15 amino acids. CDR3 nucleotide sequence: TGTGCCAGCTCACCCGGGACAGGGGACGCCGGGGAGCTGTTTTTT. As protein: CASSPGTGDAGELFF.

This clone was seen only once. The CDR3 region is CASSPTWSGSSSSYEQYF. The CDR3 DNA follows: TGTGCCAGCAGTCCCACCTGGTCCGGGAGTTCAAGCTCCTACGAGCAGTACTTC. The V gene is TRBV6-6, the J gene TRBJ2-7, with D possibly being TRBD2 (6 bases). Germline CDR1 reads MNHNY; CDR2 reads SVGAGI (reference sequence). This CDR3 region has 18 residues. V gave up 5 bases and J gave up 0 bases, with 23 bases separating them.

J is TRBJ1-2 and V is TRBV11-2; a weak D match, TRBD1 (6 bases). CDR1 and CDR2 from the germline V gene are SGHAT and FQNNGV. The CDR3 covers 14 residues. V lost 0 bases, J lost 5 bases, and 10 bases lay in between. The CDR3 nucleotides read TGTGCCAGCAGCTTAGATCGTGGACAGTATGGCTACACCTTC. Translating it yields CASSLDRGQYGYTF.

V is TRBV27 and J is TRBJ1-1; D is possibly TRBD1 (5 bases). This CDR3 is 14 amino acids long. The germline V gene encodes CDR1 MNHEY and CDR2 SMNVEV (reference sequence). The V gene lost 6 bases and the J gene lost 5 bases, with 16 bases spanning the gap. The CDR3 region has the DNA TGTGCCAGCAGCTCCCTCGGGGGGGGTACTGAAGCTTTCTTT. Translated: CASSSLGGGTEAFF.

This clone was seen more than once but under ten times. This rearrangement joins TRBV2 to TRBJ1-2; D not certain. CDR1 and CDR2 from the germline V gene are SNHLY and FYNNEI. CDR3 length equals 13 residues. Between the trimmed V and J ends, which lost 4 bases and 4 bases, there was a span of 10 bases. As DNA, the CDR3 is TGTGCCAGCAGTGGCGGTCTTATCTATGGCTACACCTTC. It codes for CASSGGLIYGYTF.

The rearrangement links TRBV6-2 or TRBV6-3 to TRBJ2-2; weak D call: TRBD1 (6 bases). The germline V gene has CDR1 MNHEY and CDR2 SVGEGT. V lost 5 bases and J lost 1, with 14 bases in between. This CDR3 comprises 16 residues. The CDR3 region is CASSVSGQQNTGELFF. The CDR3 DNA is TGTGCCAGCAGTGTCTCGGGACAACAGAACACCGGGGAGCTGTTTTTT.

The J gene is TRBJ1-4, the V gene TRBV6-5, with a possible D match to TRBD1 (5 bases). The CDR3 length is 14 residues. Germline assignment: CDR1 MNHEY and CDR2 SVGAGI. Trimming pared 10 bases from V and 5 bases from J, leaving 17 bases between. The CDR3 loop reads CATNTGGGNEKLFF. In DNA, the CDR3 is TGTGCCACCAACACCGGGGGGGGAAATGAAAAACTGTTTTTT.

The chain couples TRBV28 to TRBJ2-7, with TRBD1 identical over 7 bases. V gave up 5 bases and J gave up 0 bases; unmatched junction bases: 4. The CDR3 loop spans 14 amino acids. Per the germline V gene, CDR1 is MDHEN and CDR2 is SYDVKM. The CDR3 sequence: CASSTRQGSYEQYF. For the CDR3, the DNA is TGTGCCAGCAGTACTAGACAGGGCTCCTACGAGCAGTACTTC. The variable domain in full, with the rest retrieved from reference TRBV28 and TRBJ2-7, is DVKVTQSSRYLVKRTGEKVFLECVQDMDHENMFWYRQDPGLGLRLIYFSYDVKMKEKGDIPEGYSVSREKKERFSLILESASTNQTSMYLCASSTRQGSYEQYFGPGTRLTVT.

The chain has TRBV4-1 and TRBJ2-1, with D perhaps matching TRBD2 (5 bases). The CDR3 spans 13 residues. Trimming left V 1 base short and J 11 bases short, with 12 bases between. The germline V gene encodes CDR1 MGHRA and CDR2 YSYEKL. In nucleotides, the CDR3 is TGCGCCAGCAGCCAAGGGGAGACGAGAAAGCAGTTCTTC. Protein sequence: CASSQGETRKQFF.

The chain carries TRBV6-5 and TRBJ2-1, with a possible D match to TRBD2 (5 bases). Trimming stripped 0 bases from V and 13 bases from J, with 16 bases between. CDR3 length: 14 residues. Germline assignment: CDR1 MNHEY and CDR2 SVGAGI. This chain's CDR3 is CASSYSSQRVSQFF. CDR3 bases: TGTGCCAGCAGTTACTCGAGTCAGAGGGTCAGTCAGTTCTTC.

The chain has TRBV6-1 and TRBJ2-1; 15 nucleotides line up with TRBD2. This CDR3 region has 19 residues. Looked up from germline, CDR1 is MNHNS and CDR2 is SASEGT. The junction had 11 bases not matched to a gene; V was cut back by 1 base and J by 7 bases. The CDR3 DNA reads TGTGCCAGCAGTGAAGGGAAAGGACTAGCGGGAGGGAGATGGAATGAGCAGTTCTTC. Translation: CASSEGKGLAGGRWNEQFF.

The chain uses TRBV27 and TRBJ1-2; possible D gene TRBD1, 6 bases. This CDR3 is 15 amino acids long. Trimming removed 3 bases from V and 1 base from J, with 12 bases in between. CDR1 and CDR2 from the germline V gene are MNHEY and SMNVEV (reference sequence). CDR3 coding DNA: TGTGCCAGCAGTTTTAGGGGGGCTAATAACTATGGCTACACCTTC. It encodes CASSFRGANNYGYTF.

V is TRBV18 and J is TRBJ2-7, with D uncertain. Germline V CDR1 and CDR2: KGHSH, LQKENI. CDR3 size: 14 residues. V was trimmed by 2 bases and J by 6 bases, leaving 14 bases between them. The CDR3 spells CASSPSDRSREQYF. CDR3 in DNA: TGTGCCAGCTCACCATCGGATAGAAGTCGCGAGCAGTACTTC.

The chain carries TRBV3-1 (or the pseudogene TRBV3-2) and TRBJ2-3; TRBD2 aligns across 7 bases. Per the germline V gene, CDR1 is LGHDT and CDR2 is YNNKEL (reference sequence). CDR3 size: 12 residues. With V trimmed by 5 bases and J by 13 bases, 9 bases remained unmatched. CDR3 protein: CASSSSSGVEYF. The CDR3 DNA is TGTGCCAGCAGCTCTAGCAGCGGGGTCGAGTATTTT.

This rearrangement joins TRBV20-1 to TRBJ2-7; maybe TRBD2 (5 bases). The CDR3 length is 12 residues. Germline V gives CDR1 DFQATT, CDR2 SNEGSKA (reference sequence). V was clipped by 3 bases and J by 6 bases, with 12 bases between them. The CDR3 DNA is TGCAGTGCTAGTAGAGGGCTCGGCGAGCAGTACTTC. Residues: CSASRGLGEQYF.